The next 16 T cell receptor beta chains were all read from a single sample in a study of T cells in women clearing cervical HPV infection. Here immunoSEQ multiplex PCR was the method, and the copy in TCRdb shows in-frame clones only, minus some. Recorded here are around 33,000 clones; the top ten clones represent around 16%. Sequencing input: blood buffy coat. These TCRs come from a woman aged 18 to 75 with a cervical HPV16 infection that either progressed to CIN3+ or cleared (not recorded which).

Note on this clone: The read ends 3 residues early relative to the CDR3; the germline J gene fills the gap. V gene TRBV7-9 combines with J gene TRBJ1-2, with a tentative D call TRBD1 (5 bases). From germline, CDR1 is SEHNR and CDR2 FQNEAQ (reference sequence). The CDR3 contains 12 residues. V gave up 5 bases and J gave up 6 bases, with 10 bases separating them. Incomplete CDR3 DNA: TGTGCCAGCAGCGCAGGGATTCATGGC. Its protein product is CASSAGIHG. The CDR3, in full, reads CASSAGIHGYTF.

Note on this clone: Germline is not matched at one junction end, which may reflect a read error. The CDR3 end falls 3 residues outside the read, so it is completed with the germline J gene. This sample also contains other DNA sequences that code for the same CDR3. V is TRBV7-6 and J is TRBJ1-3; a possible D gene is TRBD1 (6 bases). Per the germline V gene, CDR1 is SGHVS and CDR2 is FNYEAQ. The CDR3 spans 17 residues. The sequenced CDR3 bases are TGTGCCAGCAGCTTAGGGGGGGGCTATCCCTCTGGAAACACA. It translates to CASSLGGGYPSGNT. The CDR3 in full is CASSLGGGYPSGNTIYF.

Remarks on this clone: Sequencing ends 3 residues short of the CDR3 end; the germline J gene provides the rest. The chain links TRBV11-1 to TRBJ2-2; D call uncertain. CDR3 length: 12 amino acids. V was pared by 5 bases and J by 5 bases, with 6 bases between. Germline CDR1 is SGHAT and CDR2 is FQDESV (reference sequence). The CDR3 bases that were read are TGTGCCAGCAGCCTTGTAACCGGGGAG. Residues: CASSLVTGE. The whole CDR3 reads CASSLVTGELFF.

Regarding this clone: The read ends 3 residues before the CDR3 terminus; that terminus is restored from the germline J gene. The V and J genes are TRBV9 and TRBJ2-1; D is unclear. The CDR3 contains 13 residues. Germline CDR1 and CDR2: SGDLS and YYNGEE. Trimming removed 1 base from V and 4 bases from J, with 6 bases in between. The sequenced CDR3 bases are TGTGCCAGCAGCGTATATCCTTACAATGAG. It translates to CASSVYPYNE. The CDR3, in full, reads CASSVYPYNEQFF.

Comments on this clone: The CDR3 extends 3 residues past the end of the read, so its final part is completed from the germline J gene. The rearrangement joins TRBV9 to TRBJ2-1; D is ambiguous. This CDR3 contains 14 residues. The ends were cut back, 2 bases at V and 2 bases at J, with 8 bases in the middle. Germline assignment: CDR1 SGDLS and CDR2 YYNGEE. The CDR3 bases that were read are TGTGCCAGCAGCGTTCTGAGCACCTACAATGAG. Protein: CASSVLSTYNE. The whole CDR3 sequence is CASSVLSTYNEQFF.

Comments on this clone: The CDR3 is cut off 3 residues early in the read; its end comes from the germline J gene. The chain employs TRBV5-4 and TRBJ2-1; D not resolved. CDR3 size: 13 residues. The germline gives CDR1 SGHNT, CDR2 YYREEE (reference sequence). V shed 3 bases and J shed 7 bases, with 11 bases lying between them. CDR3 sequence: CASSSRWRNEQFF. The sequenced CDR3 bases are TGTGCCAGCAGCTCTAGATGGAGAAATGAG. Together with reference TRBV5-4 and TRBJ2-1, the CDR3 gives the full variable domain: ETGVTQSPTHLIKTRGQQVTLRCSSQSGHNTVSWYQQALGQGPQFIFQYYREEENGRGNFPPRFSGLQFPNYSSELNVNALELDDSALYLCASSSRWRNEQFFGPGTRLTVL.

The CDR3 sequence is CASSFGTDPVVETQYF. CDR3 bases read: TGCGCCAGCAGCTTCGGGACAGACCCGGTCGTAGAGACC. The rearrangement links TRBV5-1 to TRBJ2-5, with TRBD1 matching 7 bases. The read comes to an end 3 residues before the CDR3 does, leaving the germline J gene to fill in the end. V dropped 2 bases and J dropped 4; count of bases not matched to a gene: 11. This CDR3 region has 16 residues. Per germline, CDR1 SGHRS and CDR2 YFSETQ.

In the case of this clone: The read gets to within 3 residues of the CDR3 end, and the germline J gene fills in the rest. The same CDR3 is also encoded by other DNA sequences in this sample. The chain combines TRBV19 with TRBJ2-2; 7 bases align to TRBD1. CDR3 length equals 16 residues. Germline-derived CDR1 and CDR2 are LNHDA and SQIVND (reference sequence). CDR3 protein: CASSIGGGSGANVLFF. The sequenced CDR3 bases are TGTGCCAGTAGTATAGGAGGGGGCTCTGGGGCCAACGTG.

Concerning this clone itself: The sequence runs out 3 residues before the end of the CDR3; the remainder is reconstructed from the germline J gene. The J gene is TRBJ2-1, the V gene TRBV14, with TRBD2 identical over 8 bases. The V segment lost 2 bases and the J segment 8 bases; nucleotides outside the gene matches: 11. CDR3 length: 16 amino acids. The germline V gene has CDR1 SGHDN and CDR2 FVKESK. The CDR3 spells CASSQSEPGLVYEQFF. Incomplete CDR3 DNA: TGTGCCAGCAGCCAAAGTGAACCGGGACTAGTCTATGAG. The whole variable domain, remainder taken from reference TRBV14 and TRBJ2-1, is EAGVTQFPSHSVIEKGQTVTLRCDPISGHDNLYWYRRVMGKEIKFLLHFVKESKQDESGMPNNRFLAERTGGTYSTLKVQPAELEDSGVYFCASSQSEPGLVYEQFFGPGTRLTVL.

As regards this clone: The CDR3 is cut off 3 residues early in the read; its end comes from the germline J gene. The chain combines TRBV5-1 with TRBJ2-3; 13 nucleotides match TRBD2. V shed 0 bases, J shed 5 bases, and the junction held 3 bases outside the gene matches. The CDR3 length is 16 residues. Germline assignment: CDR1 SGHRS and CDR2 YFSETQ. The sequenced part of the CDR3 DNA is TGCGCCAGCAGCTTGGGACTAGCGGGAGGTGTAGATACG. Translation: CASSLGLAGGVDT. The CDR3, in full, reads CASSLGLAGGVDTQYF.

To note about this clone: The read is 3 residues too short to cover the CDR3 end, so that end is filled in from the germline J gene. The chain links TRBV20-1 to TRBJ1-6; D remains unclear. This CDR3 has 17 amino acids. Germline CDR1 is DFQATT and CDR2 is SNEGSKA (reference sequence). V shed 6 bases and J shed 0 bases, with 18 bases lying between them. Here the CDR3 reads CSAIPLGRNSYNSPLHF. The CDR3 bases that were read are TGCAGTGCCATCCCGCTGGGCAGGAACTCCTATAATTCACCC.

A word on this clone: The read ends 3 residues early relative to the CDR3; the germline J gene fills the gap. The chain links TRBV6-2 or TRBV6-3 to TRBJ2-3; 9 bases are shared with TRBD2. Losses at the gene ends were 6 bases for V and 3 bases for J; bases not matched to a gene: 13. Germline values: CDR1 MNHEY, CDR2 SVGEGT. This CDR3 comprises 17 residues. CDR3 in amino acids: CASSPGSAGGPTDTQYF. The CDR3 DNA, read in part, is TGTGCCAGCAGCCCGGGCTCGGCGGGGGGGCCGACAGATACG.

Regarding this clone: The CDR3 end is not reached by the read, which stops 3 residues before it; the germline J gene fills it in. V gene TRBV7-8 combines with J gene TRBJ1-5; D unresolved. Germline CDR1 SGHVS, CDR2 FQNEAQ. Trimming shortened V by 7 bases and J by 4 bases, and 14 bases separated the two germline ends. The CDR3 totals 14 residues. The CDR3: CASTQIQTNQPQHF. Partial CDR3 DNA: TGTGCCAGCACCCAAATCCAGACTAATCAGCCC.

A note on this clone: The CDR3 extends 3 residues past the end of the read, so its final part is completed from the germline J gene. The chain is built from TRBV14 and TRBJ1-2, with TRBD1 identical over 9 bases. The CDR3 is made up of 14 amino acids. Germline V lookup: CDR1 SGHDN, CDR2 FVKESK. The chain's CDR3 is CASKGTGWNVGYTF. CDR3 bases read: TGTGCCAGTAAAGGGACAGGGTGGAACGTGGGC.

A word on this clone: The CDR3 end falls 3 residues outside the read, so it is completed with the germline J gene. The chain joins TRBV20-1 to TRBJ2-5, with TRBD1 matching 8 bases. The CDR3 extends over 17 amino acids. After removal of 4 bases from V and 1 base from J, the junction contained 14 bases not matched to a gene. The germline V gene has CDR1 DFQATT and CDR2 SNEGSKA (reference sequence). CDR3 region: CSAIGYPRGLAQETQYF. CDR3 DNA, as far as it was read: TGCAGTGCTATAGGTTATCCCAGGGGGCTCGCCCAAGAGACC.

Details on this clone: The DNA ends 3 residues before the CDR3 does, and the rest of the CDR3 is filled in from the germline J gene. This chain connects TRBV5-1 to TRBJ1-1; unclear D gene. Germline V gives CDR1 SGHRS, CDR2 YFSETQ. Trimming shortened V by 0 bases and J by 7 bases, and 10 bases separated the two germline ends. The CDR3 is 13 amino acids. The CDR3 spells CASSLERTGEAFF. Partial CDR3 DNA: TGCGCCAGCAGCTTGGAGAGAACGGGTGAA.